These 12 T cell receptor beta chains came from one sample sequenced in a study of T-cell reconstitution after alpha-beta-depleted transplantation in children (dated by TCRdb to the mid-2010s). The treatment or condition label, read with the paper, signifies: allogeneic hematopoietic cell transplantation with graft depleted of TCRalphabeta T cells and CD19 B cells. The method behind the library was PCR. Instrument on record: Illumina HiSeq 2500. To normalize quantification of the TCRbeta repertoire, the TCR libraries were built with molecular barcoding that relied on unique molecular identifiers. The public reads were run again by TCRdb, first through fastp at Q25 and then through MiXCR, and only productive beta chains were kept. Each entry is one CDR3 protein sequence, shown with its most common DNA and genes. The sample table lists about 350,000 distinct CDR3 sequences, 15% to 20% of them with a count of one. In total, the top ten clones hold around two fifths of the sample.

The source was PBMCs, mostly from graft donor cells, collected 360 days after TCRalphabeta/CD19-depleted stem cell transplant. Receptors originate from a male patient aged 2-10 years who had a stem cell transplant for acute lymphoblastic leukemia, so the T cells may come from the graft donor.

The chain links TRBV12-3 or TRBV12-4 to TRBJ2-2; the D is unclear. The CDR3 extends over 12 amino acids. V dropped 7 bases and J dropped 6 bases, with 9 bases sitting between them. Here the CDR3 reads CASTLVPGELFF. CDR3 coding DNA: TGTGCCAGCACCTTGGTACCCGGGGAGCTGTTTTTT.

This clonotype was found once. V gene TRBV4-2 combines with J gene TRBJ1-1; 7 positions agree with TRBD1. Unmatched junction bases numbered 7, after V lost 9 bases and J lost 3 bases. Germline V gives CDR1 LGHNA, CDR2 YNFKEQ. There are 13 residues in the CDR3. CDR3 loop: CASTGERYTEAFF. The CDR3 region has the DNA TGTGCCAGTACAGGGGAGAGGTACACTGAAGCTTTCTTT.

This clonotype was picked up a small number of times. DNA of the CDR3: TGTGCCAGCAGCACGATAGCGGGACTTCGTTACAATGAGCAGTTCTTC. Translation: CASSTIAGLRYNEQFF. This chain connects TRBV7-2 to TRBJ2-1; 8 nucleotides line up with TRBD2. This CDR3 has 16 residues. Germline assignment: CDR1 SGHTA and CDR2 FQGNSA. V lost 5 bases to trimming and J lost 4 bases; unmatched junction nucleotides: 10.

This clonotype was observed a handful of times. This chain joins TRBV27 and TRBJ2-4; D possibly corresponds to TRBD2 (6 bases). The CDR3 is 19 amino acids. V gave up 3 bases and J gave up 0 bases, with 21 bases separating them. Germline lookup yields CDR1 MNHEY and CDR2 SMNVEV (reference sequence). CDR3 in amino acids: CASSLCGVGRQLAKNIQYF. The CDR3 nucleotides are TGTGCCAGCAGTTTGTGCGGGGTCGGACGCCAACTAGCCAAAAACATTCAGTACTTC.

This clonotype was picked up a small number of times. The chain employs TRBV5-5 and TRBJ2-7; D may be TRBD1 (8 bases). Trimming pared 2 bases from V and 4 bases from J, leaving 13 bases between. This CDR3 spans 14 amino acids. Germline CDR1 is SGHKS and CDR2 is YYEKEE (reference sequence). The CDR3 spells CASSFGQGGYEQYF. The CDR3 DNA reads TGTGCCAGCAGCTTCGGACAGGGAGGGTACGAGCAGTACTTC.

V usage is TRBV4-3 and J usage is TRBJ2-1; unclear D gene. Deletions cut 1 base from V and 4 bases from J, with 5 bases between. Germline V gene sequence: CDR1 LGHNA, CDR2 YSLEER. The CDR3 loop spans 13 amino acids. The CDR3 reads CASSQAAYNEQFF. The CDR3 coding sequence is TGCGCCAGCAGCCAAGCAGCGTACAATGAGCAGTTCTTC.

The chain links TRBV20-1 to TRBJ2-7, with a possible D match to TRBD2 (6 bases). This CDR3 is 13 amino acids long. Trimming shortened V by 0 bases and J by 7 bases, and 13 bases separated the two germline ends. Germline V gene data show CDR1 as DFQATT and CDR2 as SNEGSKA (reference sequence). The CDR3 nucleotides read TGCAGTGCTAGAGACGGAGGGAGTAGGGAGCAGTACTTC. The encoded protein is CSARDGGSREQYF.

The V call is TRBV29-1, the J call TRBJ1-2, with no clear D. Trimming removed 3 bases at V and 4 bases at J, with 6 bases between. CDR3 length equals 11 residues. Germline CDR1 reads SQVTM; CDR2 reads ANQGSEA. CDR3: CSVERSYGYTF. The DNA of the CDR3 is TGCAGCGTTGAGCGAAGCTATGGCTACACCTTC.

This clonotype appeared many times. This chain uses TRBV20-1 with TRBJ2-7; possibly TRBD2 for D (5 bases). Deletions cut 0 bases from V and 2 bases from J, with 11 bases between. The V gene's germline CDR1 is DFQATT and CDR2 SNEGSKA (reference sequence). The CDR3 extends over 14 amino acids. CDR3 in amino acids: CSAREYELAYEQYF. The CDR3 region has the DNA TGCAGTGCTAGAGAATATGAACTAGCCTACGAGCAGTACTTC.

The chain recombines TRBV19 with TRBJ2-7; 7 bases map to TRBD2. Germline V gene data show CDR1 as LNHDA and CDR2 as SQIVND (reference sequence). Unmatched junction bases numbered 2, after V lost 3 bases and J lost 0 bases. The CDR3 loop spans 14 amino acids. This chain's CDR3 is CASSILADSYEQYF. The CDR3 bases are TGTGCCAGTAGTATCCTAGCGGACTCCTACGAGCAGTACTTC.

This clonotype has only one observation. This chain joins TRBV10-3 and TRBJ1-2, with 8 positions matching TRBD1. The CDR3 has 19 amino acids. Germline V lookup: CDR1 ENHRY, CDR2 SYGVKD. The junction had 27 bases not matched to a gene; V was cut back by 11 bases and J by 4 bases. CDR3 coding DNA: TGTGCCGTCTCTCCTCCCCGGACAGGGCCAGGGTCCTGGGGCTATGGCTACACCTTC. Translated: CAVSPPRTGPGSWGYGYTF.

The chain links TRBV7-3 to TRBJ2-2, with 14 bases matching TRBD2. The CDR3 has 16 residues. CDR1 and CDR2 (germline): SGHTA, FQGTGA. V was clipped by 2 bases and J by 7 bases; unmatched bases: 3. The CDR3 region is CASSLRLAGGNGELFF. CDR3 in DNA: TGTGCCAGCAGCTTACGACTAGCGGGAGGGAACGGGGAGCTGTTTTTT.